What follows are 30 T cell receptor beta chains derived from one specimen sequenced in a study of spatial heterogeneity in lung cancer. Time point meaning: sample taken at primary tumor resection. TCRdb analysed the 5' RACE reads with MiXCR anew, one entry per CDR3 protein. The repertoire holds about 39,000 distinct CDR3 sequences, with 3% to 3.5% as singletons. The specimen was normal lung tissue next to the tumor, collected at surgery. The receptors were gathered from a male donor with early-stage non-small cell lung cancer.

This clonotype was seen ten or more times. This CDR3 is CASSLQLESSGNTIYF. CDR3 DNA sequence: TGTGCCAGCAGCTTACAGCTTGAGAGCTCTGGAAACACCATATATTTT. V gene TRBV7-2 combines with J gene TRBJ1-3, with D unclear. The CDR3 is 16 residues long. The ends were cut back, 2 bases at V and 0 bases at J, with 11 bases in the middle. Germline-derived CDR1 and CDR2 are SGHTA and FQGNSA. Looking up the rest from reference TRBV7-2 and TRBJ1-3 gives the full variable domain: GAGVSQSPSNKVTEKGKDVELRCDPISGHTALYWYRQSLGQGLEFLIYFQGNSAPDKSGLPSDRFSAERTGGSVSTLTIQRTQQEDSAVYLCASSLQLESSGNTIYFGEGSWLTVV.

The sample holds many counts of this clonotype. V is TRBV6-5 and J is TRBJ2-3, with TRBD1 identical over 7 bases. The CDR3 has 19 residues. Germline values: CDR1 MNHEY, CDR2 SVGAGI. The ends lost 2 bases at V and 3 bases at J; junction bases unmatched: 17. The CDR3 coding sequence is TGTGCCAGCAGTTACAGGGGACGGGGAGACAGGGTGGCTACAGATACGCAGTATTTT. Translated, it gives CASSYRGRGDRVATDTQYF.

This clonotype occurred many times. The J gene is TRBJ1-2, the V gene TRBV20-1, with 7 bases that match TRBD1. V was pared by 3 bases and J by 2 bases, with 6 bases of the junction left unmatched. Per the germline V gene, CDR1 is DFQATT and CDR2 is SNEGSKA (reference sequence). The CDR3 is 14 amino acids. CDR3 region: CSASPLTGNYGYTF. Written as DNA, the CDR3 is TGCAGTGCTAGCCCCTTGACAGGGAACTATGGCTACACCTTC.

Many counts were recorded for this clonotype. V and J are TRBV5-1 and TRBJ2-5, with 8 bases aligning to TRBD1. The CDR3 is 15 residues long. CDR1 and CDR2 (germline): SGHRS, YFSETQ. Germline trimming cut 4 bases from V and 4 bases from J; bases unmatched to any gene: 9. In DNA form, the CDR3 reads TGCGCCAGCAGCATACAGCCAGGGGGCCGAGAGACCCAGTACTTC. Its translation is CASSIQPGGRETQYF.

This clonotype was observed at least ten times. The V call is TRBV7-9, the J call TRBJ2-2; D possibly matches TRBD1 or TRBD2 (5 bases each). CDR3 length: 15 amino acids. The germline V gene has CDR1 SEHNR and CDR2 FQNEAQ (reference sequence). V was cut by 6 bases and J by 3 bases, with 14 bases left in between. The CDR3 region has the DNA TGTGCCAGCAGGGGACGTTTCTCGGACACCGGGGAGCTGTTTTTT. Encoded protein: CASRGRFSDTGELFF.

In this sample, this clonotype turned up many times. The chain couples TRBV5-1 to TRBJ2-7; tentative D call: TRBD2 (5 bases). The CDR3 sequence is 12 residues long. The germline V gene has CDR1 SGHRS and CDR2 YFSETQ. V gave up 4 bases and J gave up 4 bases, with 9 bases separating them. CDR3: CASSTGGYEQYF. The CDR3 nucleotides are TGCGCCAGCAGCACGGGCGGGTACGAGCAGTACTTC.

This clonotype was seen at least ten times. The chain recombines TRBV6-1 with TRBJ2-7; D is uncertain. Trimming removed 6 bases at V and 4 bases at J, with 10 bases between. Germline V gene sequence: CDR1 MNHNS, CDR2 SASEGT. The CDR3 runs 12 residues. CDR3 sequence (DNA): TGTGCCAGCAGCGGAGTTCTATACGAGCAGTACTTC. Translated, it gives CASSGVLYEQYF.

There are many counts of this clonotype. The chain employs TRBV2 and TRBJ2-1; no clear D gene. Germline V CDR1 and CDR2: SNHLY, FYNNEI. This CDR3 is 14 amino acids long. Between the trimmed V and J ends, which lost 9 bases and 0 bases, there was a span of 12 bases. Here the CDR3 reads CASHLLLSYNEQFF. The CDR3 coding sequence is TGTGCCAGTCACCTACTACTCTCCTACAATGAGCAGTTCTTC. Full variable domain (outside the CDR3, taken from reference TRBV2 and TRBJ2-1): EPEVTQTPSHQVTQMGQEVILRCVPISNHLYFYWYRQILGQKVEFLVSFYNNEISEKSEIFDDQFSVERPDGSNFTLKIRSTKLEDSAMYFCASHLLLSYNEQFFGPGTRLTVL.

This clonotype was observed at least ten times. J is TRBJ1-6 and V is TRBV10-3, with unresolved D. The V gene lost 3 bases and the J gene lost 9 bases, with 12 bases spanning the gap. This CDR3 is built from 14 residues. The germline V gene encodes CDR1 ENHRY and CDR2 SYGVKD. Here the CDR3 DNA reads TGTGCCATCAGTGATGGAGTCTCGTCTTCACCCCTCCACTTT. Protein product: CAISDGVSSSPLHF.

This clonotype was observed many times. The chain couples TRBV20-1 to TRBJ1-5; weak D call: TRBD1 (5 bases). V was shortened by 4 bases and J by 0 bases, with 13 bases between the two germline ends. Germline V gene data show CDR1 as DFQATT and CDR2 as SNEGSKA (reference sequence). CDR3 length: 15 amino acids. The CDR3 nucleotides read TGCAGTGCTACACAGGAGGGCAATAGCAATCAGCCCCAGCATTTT. Its translation is CSATQEGNSNQPQHF.

The table lists this clonotype with many counts. The chain links TRBV5-1 to TRBJ1-2; D ambiguous. CDR1 is SGHRS, CDR2 YFSETQ, per germline. This CDR3 comprises 14 residues. Trimming left V 2 bases short and J 0 bases short, with 8 bases between. The CDR3 bases are TGCGCCAGCAGCTTCTGGGGAGCTAACTATGGCTACACCTTC. Translated, it gives CASSFWGANYGYTF.

This clonotype was seen ten or more times. The chain links TRBV20-1 to TRBJ1-5; TRBD1 agrees at 7 bases. CDR3 length: 15 amino acids. In germline, CDR1 is DFQATT, CDR2 SNEGSKA (reference sequence). After removal of 3 bases from V and 4 bases from J, the junction contained 9 bases not matched to a gene. The CDR3 nucleotides read TGCAGTGCTAGCCGGGACAGTCTGGCTAATCAGCCCCAGCATTTT. This gives the protein CSASRDSLANQPQHF.

This clonotype was seen at least ten times. V and J are TRBV2 and TRBJ2-3; D is ambiguous. V gave up 2 bases and J gave up 2 bases, with 5 bases separating them. The CDR3 consists of 13 residues. Germline lookup yields CDR1 SNHLY and CDR2 FYNNEI. CDR3: CASSEQNTDTQYF. Here the CDR3 DNA reads TGTGCCAGCAGTGAACAGAACACAGATACGCAGTATTTT.

This clonotype was recorded at least ten times. The V gene is TRBV7-9, the J gene TRBJ2-5; D remains unclear. The CDR3 has 12 residues. V dropped 0 bases and J dropped 5 bases, with 4 bases sitting between them. The germline V gene encodes CDR1 SEHNR and CDR2 FQNEAQ (reference sequence). CDR3 region: CASSLAQETQYF. In nucleotides, the CDR3 is TGTGCCAGCAGCTTAGCCCAGGAGACCCAGTACTTC. The whole variable domain, filled in from reference TRBV7-9 and TRBJ2-5, reads DTGVSQNPRHKITKRGQNVTFRCDPISEHNRLYWYRQTLGQGPEFLTYFQNEAQLEKSRLLSDRFSAERPKGSFSTLEIQRTEQGDSAMYLCASSLAQETQYFGPGTRLLVL.

The V call is TRBV20-1, the J call TRBJ2-4; the match to TRBD2 covers 8 bases. The CDR3 extends over 12 amino acids. Germline assignment: CDR1 DFQATT and CDR2 SNEGSKA (reference sequence). Unmatched junction bases numbered 4, after V lost 7 bases and J lost 5 bases. The CDR3 DNA reads as TGCAGTGTAGGACTAGCAGAAAACATTCAGTACTTC. It is translated as CSVGLAENIQYF.

There are many counts of this clonotype. The V call is TRBV29-1, the J call TRBJ1-1; D gene uncertain. Germline values: CDR1 SQVTM, CDR2 ANQGSEA. V dropped 7 bases and J dropped 4 bases, with 10 bases sitting between them. This CDR3 spans 11 amino acids. In DNA form, the CDR3 reads TGCAGCGGGGGTTTGGGCACTGAAGCTTTCTTT. Protein sequence: CSGGLGTEAFF.

In this sample, this clonotype turned up many times. The chain links TRBV6-2 or TRBV6-3 to TRBJ2-5, with a weak D call TRBD2 (5 bases). The CDR3 totals 14 residues. CDR1 MNHEY and CDR2 SVGEGT come from the germline V gene. Deletions cut 8 bases from V and 5 bases from J, with 18 bases between. This CDR3 reads CASHRTRIVETQYF. CDR3 sequence (DNA): TGTGCCAGCCATAGGACTCGCATTGTTGAGACCCAGTACTTC.

In this sample, this clonotype turned up many times. The J gene is TRBJ2-5, the V gene TRBV15; D may match TRBD1 or TRBD2 (5 bases each). Trimming left V 9 bases short and J 2 bases short, with 13 bases between. Germline loops: CDR1 LNHNV, CDR2 YYDKDF (reference sequence). This CDR3 is built from 13 residues. CDR3 sequence reads: CATGWGLQETQYF. The CDR3 bases are TGTGCCACTGGTTGGGGGTTACAAGAGACCCAGTACTTC. The full variable domain, in which reference TRBV15 and TRBJ2-5 provide the parts outside the CDR3, is DAMVIQNPRYQVTQFGKPVTLSCSQTLNHNVMYWYQQKSSQAPKLLFHYYDKDFNNEADTPDNFQSRRPNTSFCFLDIRSPGLGDTAMYLCATGWGLQETQYFGPGTRLLVL.

This clonotype occurred many times. The chain couples TRBV29-1 to TRBJ2-1; D is unclear. CDR1 and CDR2 (germline): SQVTM, ANQGSEA. CDR3 length equals 11 residues. Trimming left V 5 bases short and J 7 bases short, with 9 bases between. CDR3 sequence: CSVLSGNEQFF. The DNA for the CDR3 is TGCAGCGTTCTTAGTGGGAATGAGCAGTTCTTC.

This clonotype was detected many times. This chain links TRBV18 with TRBJ1-6; D is undetermined. Looked up from germline, CDR1 is KGHSH and CDR2 is LQKENI. V lost 3 bases and J 8 bases, leaving 14 bases between the germline ends. This CDR3 comprises 15 residues. Here the CDR3 reads CASSPTSPVDSPLHF. In DNA form, the CDR3 reads TGTGCCAGCTCACCTACGTCCCCCGTCGATTCACCCCTCCACTTT.

The chain employs TRBV28 and TRBJ2-7; 9 bases fit TRBD1. CDR3 length: 14 residues. Germline assignment: CDR1 MDHEN and CDR2 SYDVKM. J lost 5 bases, V lost 3 bases, and 5 bases had no gene match. This CDR3 reads CASSLWDRDHEQYF. The DNA for the CDR3 is TGTGCCAGCAGTTTGTGGGACAGGGACCACGAGCAGTACTTC.

The table lists this clonotype with many counts. The junction shows a germline mismatch at one end, possibly a read error. V usage is TRBV7-7 and J usage is TRBJ2-1; 7 bases align to TRBD2. CDR3 length: 15 residues. Germline V CDR1 and CDR2: SSHAT, FNYEAQ (reference sequence). This CDR3 reads CASSLQLANYNEQFF. CDR3 nucleotides: TGTGCTAGCAGCTTACAACTAGCGAACTACAATGAGCAGTTCTTC.

There are many counts of this clonotype. The chain combines TRBV3-1 with TRBJ2-3; TRBD2 matches 7 bases. With 5 bases clipped from V and 4 bases from J, the junction kept 6 bases outside the gene matches. CDR3 length: 14 amino acids. Germline loops: CDR1 LGHDT, CDR2 YNNKEL (reference sequence). The chain's CDR3 is CASSGLEGSDTQYF. DNA for the CDR3: TGTGCCAGCAGCGGACTAGAGGGGTCAGATACGCAGTATTTT.

The sample holds many counts of this clonotype. The chain uses TRBV5-1 and TRBJ2-3, with 7 bases that match TRBD1. CDR1 and CDR2 (germline): SGHRS, YFSETQ. The V and J ends lost 7 bases and 3 bases, in that order; junction bases with no gene match: 8. CDR3 length equals 14 residues. CDR3 amino acids: CASHGDSGTDTQYF. The CDR3 DNA reads TGCGCCAGCCACGGGGACAGTGGGACAGATACGCAGTATTTT.

As regards this clonotype: With a much larger clone just one base away, this may be a read error. In this CDR3 the conserved last residue, phenylalanine or tryptophan, is missing, so a read error is likely. CDR3 sequence: CASSQLLGAWNQPQHL. DNA of the CDR3: TGTGCCAGCAGTCAACTGTTGGGTGCCTGGAATCAGCCCCAGCATCTT. This chain links TRBV3-1 with TRBJ1-5; no definite D call. From germline, CDR1 is LGHDT and CDR2 YNNKEL (reference sequence). The V end lost 6 bases, the J end lost 4 bases, and 19 bases lay between the germline ends. The CDR3 has 16 amino acids.

In this sample, this clonotype turned up many times. The chain joins TRBV4-1 to TRBJ1-2, with unresolved D. The V gene lost 0 bases and the J gene lost 2 bases, with 13 bases spanning the gap. Germline CDR1 is MGHRA and CDR2 is YSYEKL. CDR3 size: 16 residues. CDR3: CASSQELTPGNYGYTF. The CDR3 DNA is TGCGCCAGCAGCCAAGAACTGACCCCCGGCAACTATGGCTACACCTTC.

In this sample, this clonotype turned up many times. This chain's CDR3 is CASSVTQILSFSDSDPYEQYF. The CDR3 coding sequence is TGTGCCAGCAGTGTGACTCAGATCCTCAGCTTCAGTGACTCGGATCCCTACGAGCAGTACTTC. This chain joins TRBV2 and TRBJ2-7, with D unresolved. The CDR3 is made up of 21 amino acids. The V gene's germline CDR1 is SNHLY and CDR2 FYNNEI. Deletions cut 4 bases from V and 2 bases from J, with 33 bases between.

This clonotype was recorded at least ten times. This chain uses TRBV20-1 with TRBJ1-5; 8 nucleotides line up with TRBD1. V shed 5 bases and J 3 bases; nucleotides not matched to a gene: 12. Germline lookup yields CDR1 DFQATT and CDR2 SNEGSKA (reference sequence). This CDR3 spans 16 amino acids. The CDR3 is CSAVRLGGQDNQPQHF. For the CDR3, the DNA is TGCAGTGCTGTGCGCCTAGGGGGACAGGACAATCAGCCCCAGCATTTT.

This clonotype was detected a few times. The chain combines TRBV2 with TRBJ1-2; D possibly corresponds to TRBD1 (5 bases). The germline V gene has CDR1 SNHLY and CDR2 FYNNEI. CDR3 length equals 16 residues. V dropped 7 bases and J dropped 5 bases, with 23 bases sitting between them. The CDR3 region is CASTAGRQGTLYGYTF. CDR3 in DNA: TGTGCCAGCACCGCAGGTCGGCAGGGCACCTTATATGGCTACACCTTC.

This clonotype was seen repeatedly, ten times or more. J is TRBJ2-4 and V is TRBV27; possibly TRBD1 for D (6 bases). Germline V gene sequence: CDR1 MNHEY, CDR2 SMNVEV (reference sequence). CDR3 length: 13 amino acids. V was pared by 8 bases and J by 5 bases, with 13 bases between. Here the CDR3 reads CASASRGENIQYF. In DNA, the CDR3 is TGTGCCAGCGCAAGCAGGGGCGAAAACATTCAGTACTTC.